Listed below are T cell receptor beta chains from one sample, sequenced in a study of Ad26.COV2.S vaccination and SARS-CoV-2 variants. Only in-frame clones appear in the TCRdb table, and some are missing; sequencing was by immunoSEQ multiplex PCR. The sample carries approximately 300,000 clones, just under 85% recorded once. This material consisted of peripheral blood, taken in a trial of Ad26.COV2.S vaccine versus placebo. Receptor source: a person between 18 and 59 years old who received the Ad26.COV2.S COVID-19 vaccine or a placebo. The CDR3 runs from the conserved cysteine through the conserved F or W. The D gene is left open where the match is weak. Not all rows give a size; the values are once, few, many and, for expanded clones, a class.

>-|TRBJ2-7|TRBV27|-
TGTGCCAGCAGTTTGGGGGGCTACGAGCAGTACTTC
CASSLGGYEQYF
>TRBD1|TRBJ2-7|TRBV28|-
TGTGCCAGCAGCTGGACAGGGCGCTACGAGCAGTACTTC
CASSWTGRYEQYF
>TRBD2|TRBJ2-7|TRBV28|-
TGTGCCAGCAGTCCCCCGACTAGCGGGGCCTGGTTCTCCCACGAGCAGTACTTC
CASSPPTSGAWFSHEQYF
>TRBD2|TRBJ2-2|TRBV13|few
TGTGCCAGCAGCTCCGATAGCGGGGTTCCTAACACCGGGGAGCTGTTTTTT
CASSSDSGVPNTGELFF
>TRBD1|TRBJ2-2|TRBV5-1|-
TGCGCCAGCAAGGAGACAGGGGGCACCGGGGAGCTGTTTTTT
CASKETGGTGELFF
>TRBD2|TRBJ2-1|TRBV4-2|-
TGTGCCAGCAGCCGACTTGGGGGACTAGCAGGCAATGAGCAGTTCTTC
CASSRLGGLAGNEQFF
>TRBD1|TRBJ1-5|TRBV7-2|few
TGTGCCAGCAGCGTAACAGGGGGCGGCGGGCAGCCCCAGCATTTT
CASSVTGGGGQPQHF
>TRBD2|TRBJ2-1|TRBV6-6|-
TGTGCCAGCAACCCGCGGGGGGGGTACAATGAGCAGTTCTTC
CASNPRGGYNEQFF
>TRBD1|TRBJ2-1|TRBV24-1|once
TGTGCCACCAGTGATTTGGTGGCAGGGGGCTCGTATGAGCAGTTCTTC
CATSDLVAGGSYEQFF
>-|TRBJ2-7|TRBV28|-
TGTGCCAGCAGCCCCCGGGGAGGTTACGAGCAGTACTTC
CASSPRGGYEQYF
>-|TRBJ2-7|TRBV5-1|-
TGCGCCAGCAGCTCAACAGGCCCGCGGGGCTACGAGCAGTACTTC
CASSSTGPRGYEQYF
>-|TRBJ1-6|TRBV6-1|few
TGTGCCAGCAGTGAACCTACCGGGACGGAGAGCTCACCCCTCCACTTT
CASSEPTGTESSPLHF
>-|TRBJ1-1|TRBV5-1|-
TGCGCCAGCTCCTCCGGGATAAACACTGAAGCTTTCTTT
CASSSGINTEAFF
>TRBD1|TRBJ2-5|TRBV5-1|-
TGCGCCAGCAGCTACTTGACAGGGGAGGAGACCCAGTACTTC
CASSYLTGEETQYF
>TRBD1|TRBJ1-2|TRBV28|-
TGTGCCAGCAGGGGAACCGGACAGGGGTCTTATGGCTACACCTTC
CASRGTGQGSYGYTF
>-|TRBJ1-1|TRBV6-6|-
TGTGCCAGCGCTCGGGGCAACACTGAAGCTTTCTTT
CASARGNTEAFF
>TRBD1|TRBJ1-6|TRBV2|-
TGTGCCACCAAACGGACAGGGGCGCGCTCACCCCTCCACTTT
CATKRTGARSPLHF
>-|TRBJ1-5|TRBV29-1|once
TGCAGCGTTGAAACAACGAGCAATCAGCCCCAGCATTTT
CSVETTSNQPQHF
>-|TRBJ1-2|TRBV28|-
TGTGCCAGCAGTTTTAGTGTCGACTATGGCTACACCTTC
CASSFSVDYGYTF
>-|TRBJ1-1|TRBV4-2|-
TGTGCCAGCAGCCGGGAGACTGAAGCTTTCTTT
CASSRETEAFF
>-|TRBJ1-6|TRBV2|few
TGTGCCAGCAAGAGGACCGGGGGGGAATCACCCCTCCACTTT
CASKRTGGESPLHF
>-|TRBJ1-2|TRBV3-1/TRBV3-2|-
TGTGCCAGCAGCCTCGCAGGGGTAGGCTACACCTTC
CASSLAGVGYTF
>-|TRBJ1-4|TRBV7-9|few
TGTGCCAGCAGCAGTAATGCGGGGGTTACTAATGAAAAACTGTTTTTT
CASSSNAGVTNEKLFF
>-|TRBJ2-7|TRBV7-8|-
TGTGCCAGCAGCTTGTCCGGGACACACGTTGACGAGCAGTACTTC
CASSLSGTHVDEQYF